What follows are 25 T cell receptor beta chains derived from one specimen sequenced in a study of blood T cell repertoires in COVID-19. Repertoires were generated with immunoSEQ multiplex PCR, while TCRdb's copy carries only in-frame clones and drops some. Of approximately 120,000 clones detected, approximately 90% appear once; the ten largest clones hold around 2.1%. Sample: peripheral blood. These receptors were taken from a man aged 45-65 years with COVID-19, enrolled during active disease.

The rearrangement links TRBV30 to TRBJ1-2; 8 positions agree with TRBD1. CDR1 is GTSNPN, CDR2 SVGIG, per germline (reference sequence). This CDR3 has 15 amino acids. With 1 base clipped from V and 3 bases from J, the junction kept 7 bases outside the gene matches. The chain's CDR3 is CAWSEYGQGDYGYTF. CDR3 sequence (DNA): TGTGCCTGGAGTGAGTACGGACAGGGAGACTATGGCTACACCTTC.

This clone was seen only once. The J gene is TRBJ2-3, the V gene TRBV3-1 (or the pseudogene TRBV3-2); 9 positions agree with TRBD1. The CDR3 covers 16 residues. Germline V CDR1 and CDR2: LGHDT, YNNKEL (reference sequence). The junction had 10 bases not matched to a gene; V was cut back by 3 bases and J by 6 bases. CDR3 DNA sequence: TGTGCCAGCAGCCACACCCCGGGACAGGGAGGGGATACGCAGTATTTT. As protein: CASSHTPGQGGDTQYF.

V is TRBV5-6 and J is TRBJ2-7, with TRBD1 matching over 7 bases. Germline CDR1 is SGHDT and CDR2 is YYEEEE. The length of the CDR3 is 13 residues. V was clipped by 4 bases and J by 2 bases; unmatched bases: 3. DNA for the CDR3: TGTGCCAGCAGCACGGGACAGACCTACGAGCAGTACGTC. This encodes CASSTGQTYEQYV.

This clone is a singleton in its sample. The chain combines TRBV4-3 with TRBJ1-3, with D possibly being TRBD1 (6 bases). The germline gives CDR1 LGHNA, CDR2 YSLEER. The CDR3 has 15 amino acids. V was pared by 3 bases and J by 2 bases, with 11 bases between. This chain's CDR3 is CASSHIPGAGNTIYF. In nucleotides, the CDR3 is TGCGCCAGCAGCCATATACCAGGGGCTGGAAACACCATATATTTT.

The rearrangement uses TRBV6-5 and TRBJ1-4; D uncertain. Germline assignment: CDR1 MNHEY and CDR2 SVGAGI. V was clipped by 0 bases and J by 4 bases, with 12 bases between them. CDR3 length: 16 residues. Here the CDR3 reads CASSYSRTVLNEKLFF. The CDR3 DNA reads TGTGCCAGCAGTTACTCACGAACAGTGCTTAATGAAAAACTGTTTTTT.

As DNA, the CDR3 is TGTGCCAGCAGCCAAGATAGAGGACTAGGAACAGATACGCAGTATTTT. Protein sequence: CASSQDRGLGTDTQYF. The V and J genes are TRBV14 and TRBJ2-3; the match to TRBD2 covers 7 bases. The CDR3 runs 16 residues. Germline CDR1 SGHDN, CDR2 FVKESK. The V and J ends lost 0 bases and 3 bases, in that order; junction bases with no gene match: 6.

V usage is TRBV2 and J usage is TRBJ1-5, with D perhaps matching TRBD1 (5 bases). V lost 8 bases and J 4 bases, leaving 18 bases between the germline ends. The CDR3 is made up of 15 amino acids. Germline CDR1 reads SNHLY; CDR2 reads FYNNEI. The CDR3 region is CASRSGRGPNQPQHF. CDR3 DNA: TGTGCCAGCCGCTCGGGGAGGGGACCTAATCAGCCCCAGCATTTT.

This sequence joins TRBV12-3 or TRBV12-4 and TRBJ1-2; D not certain. The CDR3 spans 12 residues. V was shortened by 3 bases and J by 7 bases, with 9 bases between the two germline ends. CDR3: CASSFPGGGYTF. The CDR3 region has the DNA TGTGCCAGCAGTTTCCCTGGCGGTGGCTACACCTTC.

The DNA of the CDR3 is TGTGCCAGTAGTATAGCCTTAGCCACAGATACGCAGTATTTT. This codes for CASSIALATDTQYF. The V call is TRBV19, the J call TRBJ2-3; D gene unclear. Germline CDR1 is LNHDA and CDR2 is SQIVND (reference sequence). The CDR3 runs 14 residues. Trimming removed 1 base at V and 2 bases at J, with 7 bases between.

The chain links TRBV12-3 or TRBV12-4 to TRBJ1-2; D is possibly TRBD1 (5 bases). The CDR3 totals 12 residues. Between the trimmed V and J ends, which lost 4 bases and 5 bases, there was a span of 8 bases. The CDR3 reads CASSSGEYGYTF. CDR3 nucleotides: TGTGCCAGCAGTTCGGGGGAGTATGGCTACACCTTC.

This chain uses TRBV5-4 with TRBJ1-2; D remains ambiguous. The CDR3 extends over 16 amino acids. Germline CDR1 is SGHNT and CDR2 is YYREEE (reference sequence). Trimming took off 4 bases at V and 4 bases at J, with 20 bases between the two ends. The CDR3 here is CASSLGTSGAAYGYTF. The CDR3 DNA follows: TGTGCCAGCAGCCTTGGTACTTCAGGTGCCGCCTATGGCTACACCTTC.

This clone has a single count. The V call is TRBV9, the J call TRBJ1-1, with 8 bases matching TRBD1. The CDR3 is 13 amino acids. V lost 4 bases and J lost 4; bases outside the gene matches: 3. The germline V gene encodes CDR1 SGDLS and CDR2 YYNGEE. The CDR3 bases are TGTGCCAGCAGCCGGGACAGGACCACTGAAGCTTTCTTT. It encodes CASSRDRTTEAFF.

This clone was seen a single time. V usage is TRBV10-2 and J usage is TRBJ2-3, with a possible D match to TRBD1 (5 bases). V gave up 7 bases and J gave up 6 bases, with 8 bases separating them. Germline V gives CDR1 WSHSY, CDR2 SAAADI. The CDR3 runs to 11 residues. CDR3 sequence reads: CASNNRDTQYF. For the CDR3, the DNA is TGCGCCAGCAATAACAGGGATACGCAGTATTTT.

The chain joins TRBV6-5 to TRBJ1-4; the match to TRBD1 covers 10 bases. The CDR3 is made up of 14 amino acids. V shed 5 bases, J shed 8 bases, and the junction held 5 bases outside the gene matches. The germline V gene encodes CDR1 MNHEY and CDR2 SVGAGI. CDR3 sequence reads: CASSLTGGREKLFF. Written as DNA, the CDR3 is TGTGCCAGCAGTCTGACAGGGGGCAGGGAAAAACTGTTTTTT.

V is TRBV7-6 and J is TRBJ2-1; 13 bases match TRBD2. Germline CDR1 is SGHVS and CDR2 is FNYEAQ. Unmatched junction bases numbered 5, after V lost 5 bases and J lost 4 bases. The length of the CDR3 is 16 residues. CDR3 amino acids: CASSARLAGGYNEQFF. Written as DNA, the CDR3 is TGTGCCAGCAGCGCCAGACTAGCGGGAGGATACAATGAGCAGTTCTTC.

The chain uses TRBV5-4 and TRBJ1-5, with 7 bases identical to TRBD1. In germline, CDR1 is SGHNT, CDR2 YYREEE (reference sequence). The CDR3 has 13 residues. The J segment lost 6 bases and the V segment lost 4 bases, leaving 4 bases of the junction unmatched. The CDR3 DNA reads TGTGCCAGCAGCGCCGACAGGGCTCAGCCCCAGCATTTT. It specifies CASSADRAQPQHF. Based on the CDR3 plus reference TRBV5-4 and TRBJ1-5, the full variable domain is ETGVTQSPTHLIKTRGQQVTLRCSSQSGHNTVSWYQQALGQGPQFIFQYYREEENGRGNFPPRFSGLQFPNYSSELNVNALELDDSALYLCASSADRAQPQHFGDGTRLSIL.

J is TRBJ1-4 and V is TRBV7-9, with no clear D. The CDR3 is 14 amino acids. V lost 4 bases, J lost 5 bases, and 11 bases lay in between. Germline CDR1 and CDR2: SEHNR and FQNEAQ (reference sequence). The CDR3 loop reads CASSWGDRNEKLFF. DNA of the CDR3: TGTGCCAGCAGCTGGGGAGATCGAAATGAAAAACTGTTTTTT.

The chain employs TRBV9 and TRBJ1-4; D may be TRBD1 (6 bases). Germline loops: CDR1 SGDLS, CDR2 YYNGEE. The CDR3 is 15 residues long. The germline V and J ends were trimmed by 0 bases and 8 bases, with 14 bases remaining between them. CDR3 bases: TGTGCCAGCAGCGTAGCGCCAGGGGTGGACGAAAAACTGTTTTTT. This gives the protein CASSVAPGVDEKLFF.

This chain uses TRBV7-9 with TRBJ2-3, with TRBD2 matching 13 bases. The CDR3 spans 16 residues. The ends lost 4 bases at V and 6 bases at J; junction bases unmatched: 7. From germline, CDR1 is SEHNR and CDR2 FQNEAQ (reference sequence). The CDR3 bases are TGTGCCAGCAGCTCCCAACTAGCGGGAGGGCCGGATACGCAGTATTTT. The encoded protein is CASSSQLAGGPDTQYF.

The chain is built from TRBV7-2 and TRBJ2-3, with D possibly TRBD2 on 6 matching bases. Germline values: CDR1 SGHTA, CDR2 FQGNSA. This CDR3 comprises 14 residues. V lost 4 bases to trimming and J lost 7 bases, with 15 bases between them. The CDR3 region has the DNA TGTGCCAGCAGCTCGAGGGCGGGGTATAATACGCAGTATTTT. Translated: CASSSRAGYNTQYF.

The rearrangement uses TRBV6-2 or TRBV6-3 and TRBJ2-7; 9 bases align to TRBD2. CDR1 and CDR2 (germline): MNHEY, SVGEGT. V was clipped by 2 bases and J by 5 bases; unmatched bases: 16. The CDR3 spans 18 residues. CDR3 in amino acids: CASSYPEGSGRLLDEQYF. CDR3 in DNA: TGTGCCAGCAGTTACCCTGAGGGTAGCGGGAGACTCCTCGACGAGCAGTACTTC.

V gene TRBV12-3 or TRBV12-4 combines with J gene TRBJ2-1; D not resolved. Trimming removed 6 bases from V and 10 bases from J, with 10 bases in between. This CDR3 spans 11 amino acids. CDR3 in amino acids: CASSFGTEQFF. Written as DNA, the CDR3 is TGTGCCAGCAGCTTCGGTACGGAGCAGTTCTTC.

V is TRBV11-2 and J is TRBJ2-7; 12 bases are shared with TRBD1. The CDR3 is 16 amino acids. The germline CDR1 and CDR2 sequences are SGHAT and FQNNGV. The ends lost 4 bases at V and 3 bases at J; junction bases unmatched: 7. CDR3 amino acids: CASSSPGTGGVYEQYF. The CDR3 region has the DNA TGTGCCAGCAGCTCACCCGGGACAGGGGGCGTCTACGAGCAGTACTTC.

The chain joins TRBV5-6 to TRBJ2-1; 10 bases agree with TRBD2. The germline V gene has CDR1 SGHDT and CDR2 YYEEEE. There are 11 residues in the CDR3. V lost 5 bases, J lost 14 bases, and 4 bases stayed unmatched. CDR3 sequence (DNA): TGTGCCAGCAGTTTGAGCGGGAGGGAGTTCTTC. This sequence encodes CASSLSGREFF.

The chain couples TRBV5-5 to TRBJ1-1; TRBD1 is a possible D gene (5 bases). CDR3 length: 15 residues. Trimming took off 0 bases at V and 5 bases at J, with 14 bases between the two ends. The germline V gene encodes CDR1 SGHKS and CDR2 YYEKEE (reference sequence). The CDR3 bases are TGTGCCAGCAGCTTGGAAATTGGCAGGGCTACTGAAGCTTTCTTT. It encodes CASSLEIGRATEAFF.